What follows describes a single TCR beta chain. This entry comes from a study of blood T cells in healthy people across ages. For the second PCR, which ran for about 6 to 12 cycles, a sample-barcoded 5' primer and a J-beta primer mix were used. TCRdb re-analysed the 5' RACE reads in MiXCR, keeping a single row per CDR3 protein. The data contain around 1.1 million distinct CDR3 sequences, around two fifths of them singletons. Germline lookup yields CDR1 DFQATT and CDR2 SNEGSKA (reference sequence). Trimming took 2 bases from V and 1 from J, leaving 11 bases between them. The CDR3 is 14 residues long. PBMCs numbering at least 6.5 million were isolated per sample.

The sample consisted of blood. The chain carries TRBV20-1 and TRBJ1-1; D may be TRBD1 (6 bases). This clonotype was sampled from a man between 18 and 35 years old in good health. This CDR3 is CSARQGSRNTEAFF. CDR3 coding DNA: TGCAGTGCTAGACAGGGGTCACGGAACACTGAAGCTTTCTTT.